The T cell receptor beta chain described here comes from a study of T cells after posttransplantation cyclophosphamide. The data were produced by immunoSEQ multiplex PCR, yet TCRdb's version contains in-frame clones alone and is incomplete. The sample yields about 47,000 clones, roughly 92% seen once. The CDR3 runs to 12 residues. V was shortened by 0 bases and J by 5 bases, with 4 bases between the two germline ends. Germline-derived CDR1 and CDR2 are SGHTA and FQGNSA. V gene TRBV7-2 combines with J gene TRBJ2-5, with unresolved D. The clonotype comes from a woman in her 50s in good health and a related stem cell transplant donor. Specimen: PBMCs. This CDR3 reads CASSLARETQYF. The DNA for the CDR3 is TGTGCCAGCAGCTTAGCTCGGGAGACCCAGTACTTC.